The 9 T cell receptor beta chains reported below all come from one sample, sequenced in a study of shared clonotypes between healthy human individuals. Assay: immunoSEQ multiplex PCR; the TCRdb copy retains only in-frame clones and omits some. The repertoire consists of 2 million to 3 million clones, with approximately 94% occurring once and the leading ten covering around 0.15%. The sequenced sample was naive CD4+ T cells sorted from blood. The subset here: CD45RA+ positively selected. Receptors originate from a man younger than 30 in good health.

The gene calls are TRBV5-4 and TRBJ1-1; D not certain. The V gene lost 3 bases and the J gene lost 0 bases, with 12 bases spanning the gap. This CDR3 region has 15 residues. Germline lookup yields CDR1 SGHNT and CDR2 YYREEE (reference sequence). The CDR3, as DNA: TGTGCCAGCAGCTCCCAAAAAGCGGTGAACACTGAAGCTTTCTTT. Protein sequence: CASSSQKAVNTEAFF.

The chain has TRBV4-3 and TRBJ1-1; TRBD1 matches 7 bases. With V trimmed by 8 bases and J by 0 bases, 12 bases remained unmatched. Germline lookup yields CDR1 LGHNA and CDR2 YSLEER. CDR3 length: 16 residues. CDR3 in DNA: TGCGCCAGCGGACCAACCATGGACAGGCTGAACACTGAAGCTTTCTTT. Residues: CASGPTMDRLNTEAFF.

This rearrangement joins TRBV11-3 to TRBJ2-3, with 8 bases lining up with TRBD2. The CDR3 has 17 residues. CDR1 SGHNT and CDR2 YENEEA come from the germline V gene. The ends lost 2 bases at V and 6 bases at J; junction bases unmatched: 13. The CDR3 protein is CASSLSKGSGDVDTQYF. CDR3 DNA: TGTGCCAGCAGCTTAAGTAAGGGTAGCGGGGACGTGGATACGCAGTATTTT. The variable domain in full, completed from reference TRBV11-3 and TRBJ2-3, reads EAGVVQSPRYKIIEKKQPVAFWCNPISGHNTLYWYLQNLGQGPELLIRYENEEAVDDSQLPKDRFSAERLKGVDSTLKIQPAELGDSAVYLCASSLSKGSGDVDTQYFGPGTRLTVL.

The V and J genes are TRBV19 and TRBJ1-2; no clear D. Germline V lookup: CDR1 LNHDA, CDR2 SQIVND (reference sequence). CDR3 size: 13 residues. V was pared by 5 bases and J by 3 bases, with 10 bases between. The CDR3 nucleotides read TGTGCCAGTAGTCAAGACACGGACTATGGCTACACCTTC. As protein: CASSQDTDYGYTF.

The V gene is TRBV11-2, the J gene TRBJ2-7; D call uncertain. The CDR3 has 15 amino acids. Germline V lookup: CDR1 SGHAT, CDR2 FQNNGV. V lost 1 base and J 5 bases, leaving 15 bases between the germline ends. The DNA for the CDR3 is TGTGCCAGCAGCTTAGTTCCAGGTACCTATGACGAGCAGTACTTC. Residues: CASSLVPGTYDEQYF. The full variable domain, rest sourced from reference TRBV11-2 and TRBJ2-7, is EAGVAQSPRYKIIEKRQSVAFWCNPISGHATLYWYQQILGQGPKLLIQFQNNGVVDDSQLPKDRFSAERLKGVDSTLKIQPAKLEDSAVYLCASSLVPGTYDEQYFGPGTRLTVT.

This CDR3 is CSVVGQGANEQFF. CDR3 nucleotides: TGCAGCGTTGTGGGACAGGGGGCCAATGAGCAGTTCTTC. The V gene is TRBV29-1, the J gene TRBJ2-1; 12 bases map to TRBD1. CDR3 size: 13 residues. The trim removed 4 bases at V and 6 bases at J, leaving 1 base unmatched. Germline CDR1 reads SQVTM; CDR2 reads ANQGSEA.

As to this clone: Other nucleotide sequences from this sample produce the same CDR3. The genes are TRBV28 and TRBJ2-3; a weak D match, TRBD2 (6 bases). V was cut by 2 bases and J by 2 bases, with 8 bases left in between. Germline CDR1 MDHEN, CDR2 SYDVKM. This CDR3 has 14 residues. The CDR3 region is CASSLGGTTDTQYF. The CDR3 DNA reads as TGTGCCAGCAGTTTAGGGGGGACCACAGATACGCAGTATTTT.

CDR3 sequence (DNA): TGTGCCAGCAGCTTCGGACAGGGGGCGCGCGACACCGGGGAGCTGTTTTTT. As protein: CASSFGQGARDTGELFF. V gene TRBV13 combines with J gene TRBJ2-2; 11 positions match TRBD1. CDR3 size: 17 residues. V lost 3 bases to trimming and J lost 3 bases; unmatched junction nucleotides: 6. CDR1 and CDR2 from the germline V gene are PRHDT and FYEKMQ (reference sequence).

This sequence joins TRBV7-2 and TRBJ2-3; the D gene is possibly TRBD1 (6 bases). Trimming shortened V by 2 bases and J by 2 bases, and 14 bases separated the two germline ends. CDR1 is SGHTA, CDR2 FQGNSA, per germline. This CDR3 spans 16 amino acids. CDR3 region: CASSLTGRGYTDTQYF. DNA for the CDR3: TGTGCCAGCAGCTTAACCGGCAGGGGTTACACAGATACGCAGTATTTT.